Shown below are 5 T cell receptor beta chains from a single sample sequenced in a study of blood T cell repertoires in COVID-19 (TCRdb year 2020). Libraries were constructed by the immunoSEQ multiplex PCR assay. Imported from immuneACCESS, the table was reduced by TCRdb to in-frame sequences with V and J called. These copies leave out some clones; in studies compared against another copy, an unresolved V gene accounts for under half, and the cause of the remainder is not known. This sample has 250,000 or so clones in its table, and around 90% of those were observed once. The ten largest account for less than 1% of the sample. Sequenced material: peripheral blood. These receptors all come from a woman aged 40 to 49 who had recovered from COVID-19.

This chain uses TRBV7-2 with TRBJ2-7; tentatively, D is TRBD2 (6 bases). Per the germline V gene, CDR1 is SGHTA and CDR2 is FQGNSA. With 3 bases removed from V and 0 bases from J, the gap between germline ends came to 24 bases. The CDR3 has 19 amino acids. CDR3 amino acids: CASSFRQVGPWDFSYEQYF. Here the CDR3 DNA reads TGTGCCAGCAGCTTCCGGCAAGTAGGCCCTTGGGACTTCTCCTACGAGCAGTACTTC. The whole variable domain, remainder taken from reference TRBV7-2 and TRBJ2-7, is GAGVSQSPSNKVTEKGKDVELRCDPISGHTALYWYRQSLGQGLEFLIYFQGNSAPDKSGLPSDRFSAERTGGSVSTLTIQRTQQEDSAVYLCASSFRQVGPWDFSYEQYFGPGTRLTVT.

V gene TRBV19 combines with J gene TRBJ1-1; 8 nucleotides align to TRBD1. This CDR3 has 14 amino acids. V lost 7 bases to trimming and J lost 5 bases; unmatched junction nucleotides: 9. Germline values: CDR1 LNHDA, CDR2 SQIVND (reference sequence). The CDR3 here is CASTKQGGVTEAFF. The DNA for the CDR3 is TGTGCCAGTACTAAACAGGGGGGAGTAACTGAAGCTTTCTTT.

V gene TRBV5-1 combines with J gene TRBJ2-7; the match to TRBD2 covers 11 bases. From germline, CDR1 is SGHRS and CDR2 YFSETQ. The trim removed 5 bases at V and 3 bases at J, leaving 4 bases unmatched. This CDR3 is built from 14 residues. The CDR3 protein is CASSTTSGSYEQYF. In DNA form, the CDR3 reads TGCGCCAGCAGTACTACTAGCGGGAGCTACGAGCAGTACTTC.

The count of this clone is one. The genes are TRBV7-3 and TRBJ1-2, with D possibly matching TRBD1 (6 bases). Deletions cut 6 bases from V and 4 bases from J, with 9 bases between. The CDR3 spans 12 residues. Germline CDR1 is SGHTA and CDR2 is FQGTGA. CDR3 DNA: TGTGCCAGCAGTGGGACATTCTATGGCTACACCTTC. It encodes CASSGTFYGYTF.

The chain couples TRBV28 to TRBJ1-2; 7 bases agree with TRBD1. The CDR3 contains 13 residues. V lost 7 bases to trimming and J lost 4 bases; unmatched junction nucleotides: 6. In germline, CDR1 is MDHEN, CDR2 SYDVKM. The DNA of the CDR3 is TGTGCCAGCAAAGGGGGCGCTGGCTATGGCTACACCTTC. Protein: CASKGGAGYGYTF.